This is a list of T cell receptor beta chains from one sample in a study of CD8 T cells in ankylosing spondylitis. TCRdb re-called the 5' RACE reads through MiXCR, storing one row per CDR3 protein. The table has fewer than 500,000 distinct CDR3 sequences, more than 25% seen once. Sequenced sample: blood, either unsorted or a sorted T cell fraction (not recorded which). Every receptor here comes from a male donor with ankylosing spondylitis. CDR3s include the opening cysteine and the closing phenylalanine or tryptophan. The D gene is left open where the match is weak. Only part of the rows carry a size: once, few, many, or a class if the clone is expanded.

d_gene: TRBD2
j_gene: TRBJ2-3
v_gene: TRBV4-1
abundance: .
CDR3nt: TGCGCCAGCAGCCAAGTAGGACTAGCGGGAGTGGATACGCAGTATTTT
CDR3aa: CASSQVGLAGVDTQYF

d_gene: TRBD1
j_gene: TRBJ2-7
v_gene: TRBV29-1
abundance: many
CDR3nt: TGCAGCGCCGGGACAGGGGGTCCGTACGAGCAGTACTTC
CDR3aa: CSAGTGGPYEQYF

d_gene: .
j_gene: TRBJ1-3
v_gene: TRBV5-1
abundance: .
CDR3nt: TGCGCCAGCAGCTTGGAACAGGGAGGGTATTCCGGAAACACCATATATTTT
CDR3aa: CASSLEQGGYSGNTIYF

d_gene: TRBD1
j_gene: TRBJ1-2
v_gene: TRBV12-3/TRBV12-4
abundance: .
CDR3nt: TGTGCCAGCAGTGCCCGGGACAGGGGGGGAAATAACTATGGCTACACCTTC
CDR3aa: CASSARDRGGNNYGYTF

d_gene: .
j_gene: TRBJ2-3
v_gene: TRBV7-8
abundance: .
CDR3nt: TGTGCCAGCAGCTTATTGGGACCCAGCACAGATACGCAGTATTTT
CDR3aa: CASSLLGPSTDTQYF

d_gene: .
j_gene: TRBJ2-1
v_gene: TRBV3-1
abundance: few
CDR3nt: TGTGCCAGCAGCCCTAACTCGCGTAGCTCCTACAATGAGCAGTTCTTC
CDR3aa: CASSPNSRSSYNEQFF

d_gene: .
j_gene: TRBJ2-5
v_gene: TRBV20-1
abundance: .
CDR3nt: TGCAGTGCTAGTGCAGGCCTCCAAGAGACCCAGTACTTC
CDR3aa: CSASAGLQETQYF

d_gene: TRBD2
j_gene: TRBJ2-2
v_gene: TRBV5-1
abundance: many
CDR3nt: TGTGCCAGCAGCCTAGCGGAGAACACCGGGGAGCTGTTTTTT
CDR3aa: CASSLAENTGELFF

d_gene: .
j_gene: TRBJ1-3
v_gene: TRBV2
abundance: few
CDR3nt: TGTGCCAGCAGCCAAGGGACGGTCTCTGGAAACACCATATATTTT
CDR3aa: CASSQGTVSGNTIYF

d_gene: .
j_gene: TRBJ2-5
v_gene: TRBV5-1
abundance: many
CDR3nt: TGTGCCAGCAGTTTCGGCCAAGAGACCCAGTACTTC
CDR3aa: CASSFGQETQYF

d_gene: .
j_gene: TRBJ2-1
v_gene: TRBV6-1
abundance: few
CDR3nt: TGTGCCAGCATAGAACCAGGGGCTATCAATGAGCAGTTCTTC
CDR3aa: CASIEPGAINEQFF

d_gene: .
j_gene: TRBJ1-5
v_gene: TRBV7-2
abundance: .
CDR3nt: TGTGCCAGCAGCTTAGACGCGGGTGGTAGCAATCAGCCCCAGCATTTT
CDR3aa: CASSLDAGGSNQPQHF

d_gene: .
j_gene: TRBJ1-2
v_gene: TRBV7-9
abundance: .
CDR3nt: TGTGCCAGCAGTTTAATCGGCACCCGGGTCTATGGCTACACCTTC
CDR3aa: CASSLIGTRVYGYTF

d_gene: TRBD1
j_gene: TRBJ1-5
v_gene: TRBV20-1
abundance: few
CDR3nt: TGCAGTGCTAGAGATTTGCGACAGGGGGTTGGCCAGCCCCAGCATTTT
CDR3aa: CSARDLRQGVGQPQHF

d_gene: .
j_gene: TRBJ2-7
v_gene: TRBV20-1
abundance: .
CDR3nt: TGCAGTGCTAGTGAAGCGGGCCAGAACTACGAGCAGTACTTC
CDR3aa: CSASEAGQNYEQYF